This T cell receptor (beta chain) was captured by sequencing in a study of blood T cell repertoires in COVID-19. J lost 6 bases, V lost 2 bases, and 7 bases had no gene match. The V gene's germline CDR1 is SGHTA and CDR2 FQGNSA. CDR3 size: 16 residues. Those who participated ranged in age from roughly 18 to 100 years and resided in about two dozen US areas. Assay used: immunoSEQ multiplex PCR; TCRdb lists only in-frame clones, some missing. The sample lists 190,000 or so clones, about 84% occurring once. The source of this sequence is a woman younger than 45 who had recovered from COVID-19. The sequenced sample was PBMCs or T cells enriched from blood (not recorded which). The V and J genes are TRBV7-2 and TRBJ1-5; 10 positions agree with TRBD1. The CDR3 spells CASSLTRQGAGQPQHF. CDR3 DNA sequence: TGTGCCAGCAGCTTAACGAGACAGGGGGCTGGTCAGCCCCAGCATTTT.